This entry concerns a single TCR beta chain. Sequenced by immunoSEQ multiplex PCR; TCRdb stores in-frame clones only, minus some. Among about 67,000 clones listed, 90% were seen once. The CDR3 has 14 residues. The V gene's germline CDR1 is MDHEN and CDR2 SYDVKM. Trimming left V 4 bases short and J 2 bases short, with 11 bases between. This specimen comes from a study of T cell changes during pregnancy in multiple sclerosis. The chain employs TRBV28 and TRBJ2-5, with D perhaps matching TRBD2 (6 bases). Source: peripheral blood, taken in the third trimester of pregnancy. The source of this sequence is a female donor with multiple sclerosis, enrolled in a pregnancy study. The chain's CDR3 is CASSSAGGQETQYF. CDR3 sequence (DNA): TGTGCCAGCAGTTCCGCAGGAGGGCAAGAGACCCAGTACTTC.